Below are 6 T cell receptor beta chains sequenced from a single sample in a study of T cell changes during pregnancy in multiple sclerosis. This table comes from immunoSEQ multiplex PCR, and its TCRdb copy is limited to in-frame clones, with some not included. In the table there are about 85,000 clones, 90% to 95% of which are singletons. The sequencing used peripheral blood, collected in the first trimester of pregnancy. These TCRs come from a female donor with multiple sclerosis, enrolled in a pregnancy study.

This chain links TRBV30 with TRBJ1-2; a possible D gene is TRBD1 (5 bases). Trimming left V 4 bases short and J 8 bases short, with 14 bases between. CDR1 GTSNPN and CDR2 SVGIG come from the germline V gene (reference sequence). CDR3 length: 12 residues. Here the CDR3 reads CAWTLGGGGYTF. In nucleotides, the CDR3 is TGTGCCTGGACCCTCGGCGGGGGAGGCTACACCTTC.

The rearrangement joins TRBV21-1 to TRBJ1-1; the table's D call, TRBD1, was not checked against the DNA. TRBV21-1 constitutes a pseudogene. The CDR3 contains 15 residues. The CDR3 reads CASIQTANRDTEAFF. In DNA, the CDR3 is TGTGCCAGCATCCAAACAGCTAACAGGGACACTGAAGCTTTCTTT.

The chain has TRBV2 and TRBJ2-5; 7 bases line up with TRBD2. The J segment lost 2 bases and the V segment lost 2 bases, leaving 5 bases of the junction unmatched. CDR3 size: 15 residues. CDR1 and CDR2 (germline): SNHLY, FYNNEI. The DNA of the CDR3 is TGTGCCAGCAGTGAATCTTGGGGGGGACAAGAGACCCAGTACTTC. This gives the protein CASSESWGGQETQYF. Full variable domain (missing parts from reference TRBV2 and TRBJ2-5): EPEVTQTPSHQVTQMGQEVILRCVPISNHLYFYWYRQILGQKVEFLVSFYNNEISEKSEIFDDQFSVERPDGSNFTLKIRSTKLEDSAMYFCASSESWGGQETQYFGPGTRLLVL.

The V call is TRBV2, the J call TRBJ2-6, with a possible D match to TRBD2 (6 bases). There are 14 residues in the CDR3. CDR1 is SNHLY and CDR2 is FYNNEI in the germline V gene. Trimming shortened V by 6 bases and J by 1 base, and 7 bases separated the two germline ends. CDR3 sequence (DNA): TGTGCCAGCAGCGCGGGGTCTGGGGCCAACGTCCTGACTTTC. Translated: CASSAGSGANVLTF. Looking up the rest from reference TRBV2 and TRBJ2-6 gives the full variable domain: EPEVTQTPSHQVTQMGQEVILRCVPISNHLYFYWYRQILGQKVEFLVSFYNNEISEKSEIFDDQFSVERPDGSNFTLKIRSTKLEDSAMYFCASSAGSGANVLTFGAGSRLTVL.

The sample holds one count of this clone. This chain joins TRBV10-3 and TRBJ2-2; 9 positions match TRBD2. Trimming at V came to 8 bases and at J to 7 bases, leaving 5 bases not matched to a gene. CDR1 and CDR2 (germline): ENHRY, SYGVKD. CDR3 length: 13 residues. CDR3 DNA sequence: TGTGCCATCCCTAGCGGGATGGTCGGGGAGCTGTTTTTT. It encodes CAIPSGMVGELFF.

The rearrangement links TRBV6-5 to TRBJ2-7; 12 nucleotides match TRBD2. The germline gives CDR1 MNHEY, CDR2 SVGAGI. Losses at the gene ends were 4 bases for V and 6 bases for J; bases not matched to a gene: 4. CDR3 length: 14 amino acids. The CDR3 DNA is TGTGCCAGCAGTTCATCTAGCGGGAGGGCCGAGCAGTACTTC. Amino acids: CASSSSSGRAEQYF.